What follows are 8 T cell receptor beta chains derived from one specimen sequenced in a study of cytomegalovirus exposure and HLA in healthy donors. PCR was performed using 60 Vbeta and 13 Jbeta primers. Clones were read by immunoSEQ multiplex PCR, and TCRdb kept only the in-frame ones, dropping some. The sample shows around 130,000 clones, roughly four fifths of them seen only once. The sequenced sample consisted of PBMCs. Receptors originate from a man between 35 and 55 years old in good health and CMV-seronegative.

This clone was seen a handful of times. The V gene is TRBV27, the J gene TRBJ2-2; tentative D call: TRBD1 (6 bases). The CDR3 is 14 amino acids. Germline CDR1 is MNHEY and CDR2 is SMNVEV (reference sequence). Trimming shortened V by 1 base and J by 4 bases, and 7 bases separated the two germline ends. The CDR3 DNA is TGTGCCAGCAGTTTATACAGGGTCACCGGGGAGCTGTTTTTT. Its protein is CASSLYRVTGELFF.

This rearrangement joins TRBV11-2 to TRBJ2-5; D not certain. CDR3 length: 16 amino acids. Trimming cost V 1 base and J 1 base, with 13 bases left between them. Germline loops: CDR1 SGHAT, CDR2 FQNNGV. CDR3 DNA sequence: TGTGCCAGCAGCTTAGGGTTGGCGGCCCCCCAAGAGACCCAGTACTTC. Its translation: CASSLGLAAPQETQYF. The full variable domain, rest sourced from reference TRBV11-2 and TRBJ2-5, is EAGVAQSPRYKIIEKRQSVAFWCNPISGHATLYWYQQILGQGPKLLIQFQNNGVVDDSQLPKDRFSAERLKGVDSTLKIQPAKLEDSAVYLCASSLGLAAPQETQYFGPGTRLLVL.

The chain is built from TRBV29-1 and TRBJ2-1; TRBD1 matches at 7 bases. CDR1 and CDR2 (germline): SQVTM, ANQGSEA. The CDR3 loop spans 14 amino acids. The V segment lost 5 bases and the J segment 0 bases; nucleotides outside the gene matches: 4. The CDR3 region is CSVRQGSSYNEQFF. CDR3 DNA sequence: TGCAGCGTTAGACAGGGTAGCTCCTACAATGAGCAGTTCTTC.

This clone came up a few times. The chain employs TRBV6-5 and TRBJ1-2, with 7 bases matching TRBD1. Per germline, CDR1 MNHEY and CDR2 SVGAGI. The CDR3 extends over 15 amino acids. V shed 0 bases, J shed 3 bases, and the junction held 4 bases outside the gene matches. In DNA form, the CDR3 reads TGTGCCAGCAGTTACTCTGGGACAGAGTACTATGGCTACACCTTC. Its protein is CASSYSGTEYYGYTF.

The gene calls are TRBV19 and TRBJ1-5; unclear D gene. This CDR3 contains 12 residues. Trimming pared 1 base from V and 9 bases from J, leaving 7 bases between. The germline V gene has CDR1 LNHDA and CDR2 SQIVND (reference sequence). DNA for the CDR3: TGTGCCAGTAGTATAGCCGAGGGGCCCCAGCATTTT. As protein: CASSIAEGPQHF.

J is TRBJ2-2 and V is TRBV5-1; 13 bases map to TRBD2. The V gene's germline CDR1 is SGHRS and CDR2 YFSETQ. The length of the CDR3 is 17 residues. The V gene end was trimmed by 3 bases and the J gene end by 3 bases; junction bases not matched to a gene: 5. Here the CDR3 DNA reads TGCGCCAGCAGCTCGACTAGCGGGAGGCTTTACACCGGGGAGCTGTTTTTT. As protein: CASSSTSGRLYTGELFF.

The chain is built from TRBV6-5 and TRBJ2-2; 15 bases map to TRBD2. The germline gives CDR1 MNHEY, CDR2 SVGAGI. The CDR3 is 15 residues long. V trimming: 6 bases; J trimming: 6 bases; junction bases outside the gene matches: 2. The CDR3 nucleotides read TGTGCCAGCAGCGGACTAGCGGGGGGGGCCGGGGAGCTGTTTTTT. Encoded protein: CASSGLAGGAGELFF.

Relative to its sample, this clone is medium-sized. The V gene is TRBV5-1, the J gene TRBJ1-1; D uncertain. The V end lost 5 bases, the J end lost 0 bases, and 5 bases lay between the germline ends. The CDR3 runs to 12 residues. Germline V gene sequence: CDR1 SGHRS, CDR2 YFSETQ. Here the CDR3 DNA reads TGCGCCAGCAGGAACTTGAACACTGAAGCTTTCTTT. Its protein is CASRNLNTEAFF.